The clone carrying this T cell receptor beta chain has at least ten counts. The CDR3 regions of TCR beta were amplified from RNA transcripts. A first-round RT-PCR of the TCR CDR3 used the HTBI primer set. Each CDR3 protein gets one entry after TCRdb re-called the multiplex PCR reads with MiXCR. Of about 350,000 distinct CDR3 sequences in the sample, roughly a sixth were seen once. This record belongs to a study of T cells in Graves' hyperthyroidism and ophthalmopathy. There are 15 residues in the CDR3. Trimming removed 6 bases from V and 2 bases from J; junction bases left unmatched: 3. Germline lookup yields CDR1 SNHLY and CDR2 FYNNEI.

The clonotype was recovered from a woman in her thirties with Graves' hyperthyroidism that later progressed to Graves' ophthalmopathy. The specimen was blood. The chain uses TRBV2 and TRBJ2-1; TRBD1 matches 11 bases. The CDR3 DNA follows: TGTGCCAGCAGGAGGACAGGGGGCACCTACAATGAGCAGTTCTTC. Its protein is CASRRTGGTYNEQFF.